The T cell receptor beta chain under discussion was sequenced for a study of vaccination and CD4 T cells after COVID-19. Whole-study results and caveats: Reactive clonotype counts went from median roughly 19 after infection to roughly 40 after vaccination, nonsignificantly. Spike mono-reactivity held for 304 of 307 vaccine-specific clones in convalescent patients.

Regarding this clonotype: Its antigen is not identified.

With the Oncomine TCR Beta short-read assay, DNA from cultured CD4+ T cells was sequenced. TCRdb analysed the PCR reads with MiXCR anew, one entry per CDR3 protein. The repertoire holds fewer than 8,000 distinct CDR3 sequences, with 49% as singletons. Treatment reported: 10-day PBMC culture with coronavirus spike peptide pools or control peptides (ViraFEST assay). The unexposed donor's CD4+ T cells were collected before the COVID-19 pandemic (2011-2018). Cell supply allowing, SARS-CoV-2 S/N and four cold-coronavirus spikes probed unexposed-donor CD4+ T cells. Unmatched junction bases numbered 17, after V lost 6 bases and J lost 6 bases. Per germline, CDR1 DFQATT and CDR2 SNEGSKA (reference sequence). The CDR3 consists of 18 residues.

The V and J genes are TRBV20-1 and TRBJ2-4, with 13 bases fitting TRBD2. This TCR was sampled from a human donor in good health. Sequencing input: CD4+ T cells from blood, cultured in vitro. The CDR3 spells CSALRLAGGTGVGNIQYF. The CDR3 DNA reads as TGCAGTGCACTCAGACTAGCGGGAGGCACTGGGGTGGGAAACATTCAGTACTTC.